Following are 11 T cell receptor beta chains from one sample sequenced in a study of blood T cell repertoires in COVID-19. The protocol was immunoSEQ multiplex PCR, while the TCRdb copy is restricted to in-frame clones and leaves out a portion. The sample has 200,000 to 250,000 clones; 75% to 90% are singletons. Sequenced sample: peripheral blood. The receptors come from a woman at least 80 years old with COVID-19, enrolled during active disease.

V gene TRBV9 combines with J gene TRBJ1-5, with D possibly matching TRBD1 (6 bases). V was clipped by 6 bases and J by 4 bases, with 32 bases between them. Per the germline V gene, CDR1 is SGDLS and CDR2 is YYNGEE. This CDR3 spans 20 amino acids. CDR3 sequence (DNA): TGTGCCAGCATTCTCGACGGGACACCGTATCCTACCGTTCTTAATCAGCCCCAGCATTTT. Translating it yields CASILDGTPYPTVLNQPQHF.

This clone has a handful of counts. The CDR3 coding sequence is TGTGCCAGCAGGCCGGGACAGGGGGCGAACTATGGCTACACCTTC. It translates to CASRPGQGANYGYTF. This rearrangement joins TRBV6-5 to TRBJ1-2, with 12 bases identical to TRBD1. This CDR3 has 15 residues. The germline V gene encodes CDR1 MNHEY and CDR2 SVGAGI. Germline trimming cut 6 bases from V and 2 bases from J; bases unmatched to any gene: 4.

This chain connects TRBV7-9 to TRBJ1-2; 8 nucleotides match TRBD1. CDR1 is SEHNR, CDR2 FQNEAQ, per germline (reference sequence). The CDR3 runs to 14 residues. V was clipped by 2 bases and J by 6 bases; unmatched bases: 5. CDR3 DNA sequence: TGTGCCAGCAGCTTAACGACAGGGGATGATGGCTACACCTTC. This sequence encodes CASSLTTGDDGYTF.

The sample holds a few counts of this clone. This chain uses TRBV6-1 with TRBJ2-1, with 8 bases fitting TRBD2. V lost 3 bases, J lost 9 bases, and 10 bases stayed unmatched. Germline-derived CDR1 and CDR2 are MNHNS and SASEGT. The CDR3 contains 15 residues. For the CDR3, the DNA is TGTGCCAGCAGTGAGTTTAGCGGGACGGGAGGTGAGCAGTTCTTC. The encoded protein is CASSEFSGTGGEQFF.

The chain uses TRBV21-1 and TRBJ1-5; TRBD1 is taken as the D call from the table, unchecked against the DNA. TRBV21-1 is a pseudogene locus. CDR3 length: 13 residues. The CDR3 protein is CASSRTGGQPQHF. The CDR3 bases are TGTGCCAGCAGCAGGACAGGGGGTCAGCCCCAGCATTTT.

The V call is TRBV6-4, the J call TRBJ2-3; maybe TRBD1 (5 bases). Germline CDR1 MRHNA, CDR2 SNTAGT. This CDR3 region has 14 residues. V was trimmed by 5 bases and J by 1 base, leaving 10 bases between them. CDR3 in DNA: TGTGCCAGCAGTTCTGACAGCGGCACAGATACGCAGTATTTT. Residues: CASSSDSGTDTQYF.

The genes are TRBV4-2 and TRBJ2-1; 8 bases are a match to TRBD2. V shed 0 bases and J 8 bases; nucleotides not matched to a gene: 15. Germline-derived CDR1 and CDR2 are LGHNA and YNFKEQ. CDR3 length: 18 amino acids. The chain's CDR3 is CASSQDASRSGRGDEQFF. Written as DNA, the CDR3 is TGTGCCAGCAGCCAAGATGCCTCACGCAGCGGGAGAGGGGATGAGCAGTTCTTC.

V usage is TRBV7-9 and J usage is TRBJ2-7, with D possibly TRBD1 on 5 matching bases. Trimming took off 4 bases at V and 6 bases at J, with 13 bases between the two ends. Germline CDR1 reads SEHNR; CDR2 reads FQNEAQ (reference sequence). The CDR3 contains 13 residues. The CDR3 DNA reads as TGTGCCAGCAGCTCGCAGGGTTTGGGCGAGCAGTACTTC. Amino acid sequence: CASSSQGLGEQYF.

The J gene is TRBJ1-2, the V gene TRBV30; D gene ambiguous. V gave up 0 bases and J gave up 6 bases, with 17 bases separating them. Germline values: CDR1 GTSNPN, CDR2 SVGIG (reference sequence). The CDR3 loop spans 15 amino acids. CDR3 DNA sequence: TGTGCCTGGAGTGTAAGGCCCCTCTCGGGTGATGGCTACACCTTC. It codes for CAWSVRPLSGDGYTF.

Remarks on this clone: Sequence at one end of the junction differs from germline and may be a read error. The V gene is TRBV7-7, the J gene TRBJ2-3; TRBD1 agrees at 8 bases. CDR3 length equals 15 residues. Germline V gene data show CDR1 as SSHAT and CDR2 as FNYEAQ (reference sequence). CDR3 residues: CASSVGQGRTDTQYF. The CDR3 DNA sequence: TGTGCTAGCAGCGTCGGACAGGGCCGCACAGATACGCAGTATTTT. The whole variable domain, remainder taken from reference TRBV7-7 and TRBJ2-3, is GAGVSQSPRYKVTKRGQDVTLRCDPISSHATLYWYQQALGQGPEFLTYFNYEAQPDKSGLPSDRFSAERPEGSISTLTIQRTEQRDSAMYRCASSVGQGRTDTQYFGPGTRLTVL.

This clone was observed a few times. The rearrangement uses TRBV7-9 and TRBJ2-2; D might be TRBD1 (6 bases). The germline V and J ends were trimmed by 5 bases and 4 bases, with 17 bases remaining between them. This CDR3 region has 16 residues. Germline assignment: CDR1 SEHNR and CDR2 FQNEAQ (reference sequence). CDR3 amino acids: CASSPRQVVGTGELFF. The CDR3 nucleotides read TGTGCCAGCAGCCCAAGACAGGTTGTGGGCACCGGGGAGCTGTTTTTT.